Below are 7 T cell receptor beta chains sequenced from a single sample in a study. Via MiXCR, TCRdb re-called the reads, giving one row per CDR3 protein. This table holds some 15,000 distinct CDR3 sequences, approximately 34% found once. Material: blood. The receptors originated from a human donor.

The chain joins TRBV30 to TRBJ2-1, with D perhaps matching TRBD2 (6 bases). Trimming took 8 bases from V and 5 from J, leaving 19 bases between them. The CDR3 runs to 14 residues. In germline, CDR1 is GTSNPN, CDR2 SVGIG (reference sequence). The CDR3 here is CAMEGWDSNNEQFF. Written as DNA, the CDR3 is TGTGCCATGGAGGGTTGGGACTCAAACAATGAGCAGTTCTTC.

In its sample, this clonotype was seen many times. The chain combines TRBV4-2 with TRBJ2-3; 13 positions match TRBD2. Germline trimming cut 1 base from V and 5 bases from J; bases unmatched to any gene: 6. The CDR3 consists of 17 residues. The germline V gene has CDR1 LGHNA and CDR2 YNFKEQ. The CDR3 loop reads CASSQVGLAGLEDTQYF. CDR3 bases: TGTGCCAGCAGCCAAGTGGGACTAGCGGGACTTGAAGATACGCAGTATTTT.

This clonotype was observed many times. The J gene is TRBJ1-1, the V gene TRBV29-1; no reliable D call. The CDR3 spans 11 residues. With 3 bases removed from V and 5 bases from J, the gap between germline ends came to 7 bases. The germline V gene has CDR1 SQVTM and CDR2 ANQGSEA. The CDR3 reads CSVEEITEAFF. In DNA, the CDR3 is TGCAGCGTTGAGGAGATTACTGAAGCTTTCTTT.

There are many counts of this clonotype. The chain links TRBV4-3 to TRBJ2-5; 9 bases are shared with TRBD2. Germline CDR1 LGHNA, CDR2 YSLEER. Trimming cost V 2 bases and J 3 bases; bases outside gene matches: 7. This CDR3 contains 16 residues. The CDR3 protein is CASSQTLGLAEETQYF. CDR3 nucleotides: TGCGCCAGCAGCCAAACCCTGGGACTAGCTGAAGAGACCCAGTACTTC.

Of note for this clonotype: This could be a read error, since a much larger clone is one nucleotide away. V gene TRBV27 combines with J gene TRBJ2-1; TRBD1 aligns across 10 bases. Germline V gene lookup returns CDR1 MNHEY and CDR2 SMNVEV (reference sequence). The CDR3 loop spans 15 amino acids. The V gene end was trimmed by 6 bases and the J gene end by 10 bases; junction bases not matched to a gene: 12. This CDR3 is CASRAGTGVSYEQFF. CDR3 nucleotide sequence: TGTGCCAGCAGGGCCGGGACAGGGGTCTCCTACGAGCAGTTCTTC.

This clonotype was counted a few times. The rearrangement uses TRBV4-3 and TRBJ2-6, with 7 bases lining up with TRBD1. In germline, CDR1 is LGHNA, CDR2 YSLEER. With 2 bases clipped from V and 0 bases from J, the junction kept 4 bases outside the gene matches. The CDR3 runs to 17 residues. CDR3 in amino acids: CASSQRDSGSGANVLTF. CDR3 DNA sequence: TGCGCCAGCAGCCAACGGGACAGCGGCTCTGGGGCCAACGTCCTGACTTTC.

This clonotype was detected a few times. The CDR3 DNA reads as TGCAGCGTTGGGACACCAATGAACACTGAAGCTTTCTTT. It specifies CSVGTPMNTEAFF. The V gene is TRBV29-1, the J gene TRBJ1-1, with a possible D match to TRBD1 (5 bases). V lost 4 bases to trimming and J lost 0 bases, with 9 bases between them. CDR3 size: 13 residues. Germline loops: CDR1 SQVTM, CDR2 ANQGSEA.